These 22 T cell receptor beta chains originate from one sample sequenced in a study of human CD8 memory T cell subsets (dated by TCRdb to 2019 to 2021). A Human TCR Profiling Kit was used to prepare UMI-labeled 5' RACE TCRbeta libraries. Once TCRdb had reprocessed the reads, it stored one entry per CDR3 protein sequence and supplied no DNA. For this sample, the table gives 5,000 to 6,500 distinct CDR3 sequences. Of the sample, about 40% is held by the ten largest clones. Sequencing was done on a sample of CD8+ T cells from PBMCs. Receptor source: a human donor in good health.

The chain joins TRBV6-5 to TRBJ2-3; TCRdb's D call of TRBD1 is untestable without DNA. The CDR3 sequence is 15 residues long. The germline V gene has CDR1 MNHEY and CDR2 SVGAGI. This CDR3 reads CASSPRQGLTDTQYF.

The chain joins TRBV5-1 to TRBJ2-7; TCRdb outputs TRBD1, but without DNA this stays unchecked. In germline, CDR1 is SGHRS, CDR2 YFSETQ. This CDR3 spans 16 amino acids. CDR3 loop: CASSLALGRAIKGQYF. Variable domain in full (rest from reference TRBV5-1 and TRBJ2-7): KAGVTQTPRYLIKTRGQQVTLSCSPISGHRSVSWYQQTPGQGLQFLFEYFSETQRNKGNFPGRFSGRQFSNSRSEMNVSTLELGDSALYLCASSLALGRAIKGQYFGPGTRLTVT.

This clonotype is classed as medium-sized (0.01 to 0.1%) by frequency. This chain links TRBV15 with TRBJ2-1. In germline, CDR1 is LNHNV, CDR2 YYDKDF (reference sequence). There are 15 residues in the CDR3. The CDR3 loop is CATSRPRDSYNEQFF.

The chain recombines TRBV10-3 with TRBJ1-2; TCRdb indicates TRBD1, and absent DNA this call remains unverified. This CDR3 spans 15 amino acids. Per the germline V gene, CDR1 is ENHRY and CDR2 is SYGVKD. The CDR3 region is CAISESGTGLNGYTF.

The gene calls are TRBV5-6 and TRBJ1-1. The CDR3 extends over 14 amino acids. Germline assignment: CDR1 SGHDT and CDR2 YYEEEE. The CDR3 sequence: CASSLGAGNTEAFF.

This chain links TRBV5-1 with TRBJ2-7; lacking DNA, the TRBD2 call made by TCRdb goes unchecked. The CDR3 spans 14 residues. Germline CDR1 reads SGHRS; CDR2 reads YFSETQ. The CDR3 loop reads CASSSPGLSYEQYF.

V usage is TRBV3-1 and J usage is TRBJ2-1; the TCRdb call, TRBD1, lacks DNA for checking. This CDR3 comprises 18 residues. CDR1 is LGHDT, CDR2 YNNKEL, per germline (reference sequence). The CDR3 loop reads CASSQDGERGLTLGEQFF.

In terms of frequency, this clonotype is medium-sized (0.01 to 0.1%). The genes are TRBV20-1 and TRBJ2-7; TCRdb indicates TRBD2, and absent DNA this call remains unverified. Per germline, CDR1 DFQATT and CDR2 SNEGSKA (reference sequence). The CDR3 loop spans 14 amino acids. The CDR3 loop is CSARGGFNSYEQYF.

This chain joins TRBV6-1 and TRBJ2-1; without DNA, the TCRdb call of TRBD2 cannot be checked. This CDR3 region has 15 residues. Germline CDR1 is MNHNS and CDR2 is SASEGT. The CDR3 sequence is CASSIRDSEYNEQFF.

V usage is TRBV28 and J usage is TRBJ2-7; as DNA is missing, the TRBD1 call by TCRdb cannot be tested. The CDR3 loop spans 14 amino acids. Per the germline V gene, CDR1 is MDHEN and CDR2 is SYDVKM. The CDR3 reads CASSAGLGRYEQYF.

This clonotype is classed as medium-sized by frequency. The rearrangement links TRBV19 to TRBJ2-1; TCRdb selects TRBD2, and the lack of DNA leaves this call unchecked. Looked up from germline, CDR1 is LNHDA and CDR2 is SQIVND (reference sequence). This CDR3 spans 16 amino acids. The CDR3 sequence is CASSTVAGGPLIEQFF.

The rearrangement uses TRBV6-5 and TRBJ1-3; without DNA, the TCRdb call of TRBD1 cannot be checked. Germline CDR1 and CDR2: MNHEY and SVGAGI. The CDR3 is 14 residues long. Here the CDR3 reads CASRQTGGGNTIYF.

This chain connects TRBV12-3 or TRBV12-4 to TRBJ2-7; no DNA is available, so the TRBD1 call from TCRdb remains unchecked. This CDR3 contains 16 residues. The CDR3 loop reads CASSLGRGPFFLEQYF.

The chain couples TRBV6-6 to TRBJ2-1; the D gene TCRdb calls, TRBD1, cannot be checked with no DNA. The length of the CDR3 is 15 residues. Per the germline V gene, CDR1 is MNHNY and CDR2 is SVGAGI (reference sequence). The CDR3: CASSYAGESYNEQFF.

The rearrangement uses TRBV20-1 and TRBJ1-1; as DNA is missing, the TRBD1 call by TCRdb cannot be tested. In germline, CDR1 is DFQATT, CDR2 SNEGSKA (reference sequence). The CDR3 totals 15 residues. CDR3 protein: CSARDLDRQNTEAFF.

This clonotype is deemed medium-sized (0.01 to 0.1%) by its frequency. The J gene is TRBJ2-1, the V gene TRBV11-2. Germline CDR1 reads SGHAT; CDR2 reads FQNNGV. There are 13 residues in the CDR3. CDR3 residues: CASSFFTANEQFF.

The V and J genes are TRBV15 and TRBJ2-4; checking the TCRdb D call of TRBD1 is not possible without DNA. This CDR3 has 15 amino acids. The germline V gene has CDR1 LNHNV and CDR2 YYDKDF (reference sequence). The chain's CDR3 is CATSREHGDENIQYF.

V gene TRBV4-1 combines with J gene TRBJ2-7; TCRdb names TRBD1, which stays unverified in the absence of DNA. Germline V gives CDR1 MGHRA, CDR2 YSYEKL. The CDR3 runs to 16 residues. The CDR3: CASSQEPVDRPYEQYF.

The gene calls are TRBV30 and TRBJ2-1; no DNA is available, so the TRBD2 call from TCRdb remains unchecked. Germline CDR1 reads GTSNPN; CDR2 reads SVGIG (reference sequence). The CDR3 loop spans 13 amino acids. The CDR3 region is CAWSTGLGSEQFF.

This clonotype is classed as medium-sized (0.01 to 0.1%) by frequency. The rearrangement uses TRBV27 and TRBJ2-5; TCRdb designates TRBD2, a call that cannot be tested without DNA. The CDR3 has 14 amino acids. Germline V gives CDR1 MNHEY, CDR2 SMNVEV (reference sequence). CDR3 residues: CASSFGGAPETQYF.

The chain carries TRBV7-3 and TRBJ1-1. Germline V CDR1 and CDR2: SGHTA, FQGTGA. The CDR3 is 13 amino acids. The CDR3 reads CASSLGYNTEAFF.

The genes are TRBV29-1 and TRBJ2-2; the D gene TCRdb calls, TRBD1, cannot be checked with no DNA. Looked up from germline, CDR1 is SQVTM and CDR2 is ANQGSEA. The CDR3 is made up of 15 amino acids. The CDR3 region is CSGGGGDQNTGELFF.